This T cell receptor (beta chain) was profiled in a study of blood T cell repertoires in COVID-19. Study processing details: For nucleated cells, counts were estimated from reference gene primer amplification. Assay used: immunoSEQ multiplex PCR; TCRdb lists only in-frame clones, some missing. D and trimming come from the DNA, and the V and J calls and clone size come from that table. The data contain over 80,000 clones, roughly 70% of them singletons. This clone has more than one count but fewer than ten. The CDR3 is made up of 16 amino acids. The V end was cut by 3 bases, the J end by 0 bases, with 12 bases between. Germline values: CDR1 SNHLY, CDR2 FYNNEI.

Input material: peripheral blood. This clonotype was obtained from a man between 70 and 80 years old with COVID-19, enrolled during active disease. This chain joins TRBV2 and TRBJ1-5; D is ambiguous. The CDR3, as DNA: TGTGCCAGCAGTGATTCGGGGTTCTATAGCAATCAGCCCCAGCATTTT. Residues: CASSDSGFYSNQPQHF.